This TCR beta chain is from a study of molecular identifiers for immune sequencing clone quantification. This CDR3 has 18 amino acids. General study points: Jurkat TCR RNA from one cell was spiked into approximately 1 million naive cells, and it was reportedly detectable there. For effector cells, clones above 20 RNA copies held over 97% of molecules; for naive cells, under 1%.

Generation of bulk TCR libraries relied on previously described methods and listed TCR primers. TCRdb passed the PCR reads through MiXCR, listing each CDR3 protein once. Of a few hundred thousand distinct CDR3 sequences listed, about 22% were seen once; the top ten hold about 0.73%. Points on this clonotype: What it binds is unknown. The junction does not match germline at one end; this may be a read error.

CD8+CD4-CCR7+CD45RA+ sorting gave the naive CD8 T cells. The sample consisted of naive CD8+ T cells from blood, with Jurkat cell RNA spiked in. The subset here: FACS-sorted CD8+CD4-CCR7+CD45RA+ naive T cells. The TCR originated in a human donor in good health. Some libraries in this study had Jurkat cell RNA spiked in. The chain is built from TRBV5-3 and TRBJ2-3; 8 nucleotides align to TRBD2. TRBV5-3 is an ORF; its function is uncertain. This CDR3 reads CASSSGISQIAGPVTQYF. The CDR3 DNA is TGTGCCAGCAGCTCTGGGATCTCCCAAATAGCGGGGCCGGTTACGCAGTATTTT.